This TCR beta chain derives from a study of blood T cell repertoires in COVID-19. The table came from immunoSEQ multiplex PCR; TCRdb's copy has only in-frame clones and leaves some out. The sample holds some 170,000 clones, more than 75% seen once. The V and J ends lost 3 bases and 4 bases respectively, with 19 bases between them. The CDR3 spans 16 residues. In germline, CDR1 is GTSNPN, CDR2 SVGIG (reference sequence). The sequencing input was PBMCs or T cells enriched from blood (not recorded which). This chain connects TRBV30 to TRBJ2-4; unclear D gene. This receptor was taken from a human donor with acute COVID-19. The donor label of this sample is uncertain. In nucleotides, the CDR3 is TGTGCCTGGAGCCCCACCCACGGGTTGGCAAAAAACATTCAGTACTTC. Amino acid sequence: CAWSPTHGLAKNIQYF.